This T cell receptor beta chain was profiled in a study of blood T cell repertoires in COVID-19. The repertoire was sequenced with immunoSEQ multiplex PCR; TCRdb's copy has only in-frame clones and lacks some. This table has about 220,000 clones, 70% to 90% appearing once. This clone has only one observation. Sequencing used peripheral blood. The sequence was collected from a woman aged 25 to 45 who had recovered from COVID-19.

The CDR3 is CASSKVDRGKEQYF. The DNA of the CDR3 is TGTGCCAGCAGCAAAGTAGACAGGGGGAAGGAGCAGTACTTC. The rearrangement joins TRBV21-1 to TRBJ2-7; the table's D call, TRBD1, has no DNA check behind it. TRBV21-1 is tagged as a pseudogene. CDR3 length: 14 amino acids.